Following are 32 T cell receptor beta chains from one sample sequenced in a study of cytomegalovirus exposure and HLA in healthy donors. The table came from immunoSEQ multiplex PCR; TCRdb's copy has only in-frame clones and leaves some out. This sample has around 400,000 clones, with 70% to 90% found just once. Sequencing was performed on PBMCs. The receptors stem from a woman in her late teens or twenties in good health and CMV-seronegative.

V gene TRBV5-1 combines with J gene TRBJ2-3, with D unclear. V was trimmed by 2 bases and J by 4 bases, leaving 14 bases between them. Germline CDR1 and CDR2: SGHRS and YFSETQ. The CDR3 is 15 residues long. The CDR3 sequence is CASSFQAGFPDTQYF. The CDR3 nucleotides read TGCGCCAGCAGCTTTCAAGCAGGTTTCCCAGATACGCAGTATTTT.

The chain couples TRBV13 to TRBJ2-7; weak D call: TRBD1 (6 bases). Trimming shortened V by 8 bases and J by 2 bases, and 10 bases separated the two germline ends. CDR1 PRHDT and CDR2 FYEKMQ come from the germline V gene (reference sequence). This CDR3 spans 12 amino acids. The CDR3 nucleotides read TGTGCCAGCTCCGAGGGGGCCTACGAGCAGTACTTC. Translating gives CASSEGAYEQYF.

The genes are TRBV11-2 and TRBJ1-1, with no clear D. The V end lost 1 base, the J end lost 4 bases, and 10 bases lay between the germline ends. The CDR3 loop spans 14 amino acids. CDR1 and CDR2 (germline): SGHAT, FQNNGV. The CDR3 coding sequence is TGTGCCAGCAGCTTAGTCGGGGATGGCACTGAAGCTTTCTTT. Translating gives CASSLVGDGTEAFF.

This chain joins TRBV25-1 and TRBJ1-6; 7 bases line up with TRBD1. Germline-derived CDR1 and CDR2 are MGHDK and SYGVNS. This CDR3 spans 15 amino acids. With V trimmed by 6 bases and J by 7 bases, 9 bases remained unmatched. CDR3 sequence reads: CASRETGTVNSPLHF. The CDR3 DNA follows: TGTGCCAGCAGAGAAACCGGGACAGTCAATTCACCCCTCCACTTT.

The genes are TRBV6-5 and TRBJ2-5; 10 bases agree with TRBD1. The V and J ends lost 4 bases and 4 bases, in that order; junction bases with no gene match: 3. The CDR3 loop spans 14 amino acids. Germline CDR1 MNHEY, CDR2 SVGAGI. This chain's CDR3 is CASSSRTGGETQYF. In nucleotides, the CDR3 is TGTGCCAGCAGTTCACGGACAGGGGGAGAGACCCAGTACTTC.

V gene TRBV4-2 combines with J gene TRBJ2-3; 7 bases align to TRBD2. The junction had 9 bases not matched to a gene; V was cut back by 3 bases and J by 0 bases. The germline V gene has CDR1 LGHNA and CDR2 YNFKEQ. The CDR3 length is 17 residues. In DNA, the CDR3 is TGTGCCAGCAGCCAGGGGAGGGTGAGCGAAAGCACAGATACGCAGTATTTT. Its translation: CASSQGRVSESTDTQYF.

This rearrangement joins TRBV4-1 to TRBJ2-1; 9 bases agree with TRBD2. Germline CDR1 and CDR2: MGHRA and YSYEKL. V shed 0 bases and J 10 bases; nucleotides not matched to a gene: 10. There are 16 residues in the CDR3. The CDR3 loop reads CASSQDLSGRFREQFF. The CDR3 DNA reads TGCGCCAGCAGCCAAGATTTGAGCGGGAGGTTTCGGGAGCAGTTCTTC.

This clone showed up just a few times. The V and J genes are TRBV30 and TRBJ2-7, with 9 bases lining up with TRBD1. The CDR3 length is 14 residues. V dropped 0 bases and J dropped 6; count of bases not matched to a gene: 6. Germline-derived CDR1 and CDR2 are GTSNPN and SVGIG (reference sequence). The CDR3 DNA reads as TGTGCCTGGAGTGTAGGGACAGGGAGTAGCGAGCAGTACTTC. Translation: CAWSVGTGSSEQYF.

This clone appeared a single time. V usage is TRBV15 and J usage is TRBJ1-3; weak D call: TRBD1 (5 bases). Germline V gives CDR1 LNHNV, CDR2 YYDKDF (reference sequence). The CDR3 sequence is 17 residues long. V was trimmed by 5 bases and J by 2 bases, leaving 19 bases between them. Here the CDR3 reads CATSFSGTPGPGNTIYF. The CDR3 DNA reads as TGTGCCACCAGCTTCTCCGGGACTCCGGGGCCTGGAAACACCATATATTTT.

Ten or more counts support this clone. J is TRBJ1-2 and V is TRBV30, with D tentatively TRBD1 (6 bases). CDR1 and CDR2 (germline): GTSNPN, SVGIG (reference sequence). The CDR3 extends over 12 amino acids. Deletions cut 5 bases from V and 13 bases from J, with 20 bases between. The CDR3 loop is CAWSPQGGLVTF. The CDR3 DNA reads TGTGCCTGGTCCCCTCAAGGGGGATTGGTCACCTTC.

CDR3 coding DNA: TGTGCCAGCAGCTGGACTAGCGGCGGGGAGCTGTTTTTT. Protein sequence: CASSWTSGGELFF. V is TRBV28 and J is TRBJ2-2; 10 nucleotides match TRBD2. The germline V gene encodes CDR1 MDHEN and CDR2 SYDVKM. V shed 6 bases, J shed 7 bases, and the junction held 2 bases outside the gene matches. CDR3 length equals 13 residues.

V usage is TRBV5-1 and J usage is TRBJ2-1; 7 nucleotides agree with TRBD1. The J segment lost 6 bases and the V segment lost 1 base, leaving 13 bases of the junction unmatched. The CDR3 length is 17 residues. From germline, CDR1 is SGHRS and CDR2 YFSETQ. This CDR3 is CASSLTVTSTGFNEQFF. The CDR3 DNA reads TGCGCCAGCAGCTTGACTGTTACCTCGACAGGGTTCAATGAGCAGTTCTTC.

Here the CDR3 reads CASSLFGRGDYGYTF. For the CDR3, the DNA is TGTGCCAGCAGTTTATTCGGCAGGGGCGACTATGGCTACACCTTC. The rearrangement uses TRBV28 and TRBJ1-2; possibly TRBD1 for D (6 bases). V gave up 1 base and J gave up 3 bases, with 12 bases separating them. CDR1 and CDR2 (germline): MDHEN, SYDVKM. There are 15 residues in the CDR3.

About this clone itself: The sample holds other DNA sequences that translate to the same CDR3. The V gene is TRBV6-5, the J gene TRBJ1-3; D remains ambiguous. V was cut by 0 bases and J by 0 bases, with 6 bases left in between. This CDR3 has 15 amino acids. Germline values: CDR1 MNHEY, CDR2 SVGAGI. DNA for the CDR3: TGTGCCAGCAGTTACTCTGCCAGCTCTGGAAACACCATATATTTT. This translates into CASSYSASSGNTIYF.

The CDR3, as DNA: TGTGCCAGCAGCCCACCGAAGCGGGAGGGCAGGCAGTACTTC. Residues: CASSPPKREGRQYF. The J gene is TRBJ2-7, the V gene TRBV11-2, with 10 bases that match TRBD2. With V trimmed by 5 bases and J by 9 bases, 10 bases remained unmatched. The CDR3 runs to 14 residues. CDR1 is SGHAT, CDR2 FQNNGV, per germline.

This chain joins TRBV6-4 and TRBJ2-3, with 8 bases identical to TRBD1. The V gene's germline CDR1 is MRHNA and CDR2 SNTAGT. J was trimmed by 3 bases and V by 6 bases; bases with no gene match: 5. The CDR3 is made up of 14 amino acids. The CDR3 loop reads CASSSRTGTDTQYF. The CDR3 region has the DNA TGTGCCAGCAGCTCCCGGACAGGGACAGATACGCAGTATTTT.

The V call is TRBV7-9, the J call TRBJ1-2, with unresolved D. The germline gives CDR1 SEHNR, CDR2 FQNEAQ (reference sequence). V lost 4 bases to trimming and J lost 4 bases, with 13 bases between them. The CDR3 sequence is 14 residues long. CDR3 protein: CASSSGTEPYGYTF. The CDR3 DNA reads TGTGCCAGCAGCTCCGGAACAGAGCCCTATGGCTACACCTTC.

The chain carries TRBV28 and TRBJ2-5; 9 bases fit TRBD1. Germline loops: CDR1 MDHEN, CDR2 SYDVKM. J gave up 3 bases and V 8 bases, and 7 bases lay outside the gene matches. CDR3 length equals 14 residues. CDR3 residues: CASSGTGWKETQYF. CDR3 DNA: TGTGCCAGCTCCGGGACAGGGTGGAAAGAGACCCAGTACTTC.

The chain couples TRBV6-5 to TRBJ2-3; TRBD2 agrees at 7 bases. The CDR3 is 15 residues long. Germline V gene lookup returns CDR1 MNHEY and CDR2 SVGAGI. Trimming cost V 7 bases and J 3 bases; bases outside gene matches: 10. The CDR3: CASKGTTGRTDTQYF. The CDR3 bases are TGTGCCAGCAAAGGGACTACGGGGCGTACAGATACGCAGTATTTT.

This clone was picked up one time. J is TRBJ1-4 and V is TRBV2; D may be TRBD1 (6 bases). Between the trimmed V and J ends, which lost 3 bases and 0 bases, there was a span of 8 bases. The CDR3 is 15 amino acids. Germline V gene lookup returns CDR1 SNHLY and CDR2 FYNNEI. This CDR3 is CASSERTATNEKLFF. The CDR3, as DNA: TGTGCCAGCAGTGAGAGGACAGCAACTAATGAAAAACTGTTTTTT.

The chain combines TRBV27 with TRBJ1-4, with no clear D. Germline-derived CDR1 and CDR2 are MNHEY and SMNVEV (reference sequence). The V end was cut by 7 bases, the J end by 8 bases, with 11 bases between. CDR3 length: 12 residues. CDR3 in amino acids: CASNNSEEKLFF. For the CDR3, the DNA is TGTGCCAGCAACAACAGTGAAGAAAAACTGTTTTTT. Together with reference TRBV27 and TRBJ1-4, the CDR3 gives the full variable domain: EAQVTQNPRYLITVTGKKLTVTCSQNMNHEYMSWYRQDPGLGLRQIYYSMNVEVTDKGDVPEGYKVSRKEKRNFPLILESPSPNQTSLYFCASNNSEEKLFFGSGTQLSVL.

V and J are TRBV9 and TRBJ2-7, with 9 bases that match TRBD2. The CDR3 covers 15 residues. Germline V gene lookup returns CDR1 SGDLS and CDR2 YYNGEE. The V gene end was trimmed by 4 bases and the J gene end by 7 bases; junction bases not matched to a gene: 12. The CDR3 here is CASSPPGLAGREQYF. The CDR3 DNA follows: TGTGCCAGCAGCCCACCGGGGCTAGCGGGGCGGGAGCAGTACTTC.

CDR3 DNA: TGTGCCAGCAGCCGTCATACGGTAGCAGATACGCAGTATTTT. Protein sequence: CASSRHTVADTQYF. V and J are TRBV7-9 and TRBJ2-3; unclear D gene. The CDR3 spans 14 residues. Germline assignment: CDR1 SEHNR and CDR2 FQNEAQ (reference sequence). V lost 5 bases and J lost 4, with 13 bases in between.

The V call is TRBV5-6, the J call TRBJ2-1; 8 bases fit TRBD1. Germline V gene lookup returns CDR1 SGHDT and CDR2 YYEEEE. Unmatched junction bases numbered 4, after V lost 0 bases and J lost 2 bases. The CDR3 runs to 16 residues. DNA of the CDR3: TGTGCCAGCAGCTTGGACGGCAGGGGGCCCTACAATGAGCAGTTCTTC. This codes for CASSLDGRGPYNEQFF.

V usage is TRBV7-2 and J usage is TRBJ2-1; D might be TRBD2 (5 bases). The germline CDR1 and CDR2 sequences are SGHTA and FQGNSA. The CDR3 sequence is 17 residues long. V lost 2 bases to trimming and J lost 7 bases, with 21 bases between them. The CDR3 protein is CASSLSFGVGSLNEQFF. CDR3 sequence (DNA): TGTGCCAGCAGCTTAAGCTTCGGGGTAGGAAGTTTGAATGAGCAGTTCTTC.

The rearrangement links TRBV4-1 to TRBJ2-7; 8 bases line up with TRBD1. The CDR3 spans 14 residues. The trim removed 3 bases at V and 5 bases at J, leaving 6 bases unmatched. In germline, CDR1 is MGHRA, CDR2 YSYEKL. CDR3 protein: CASSQPGGRDEQYF. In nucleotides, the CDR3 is TGCGCCAGCAGCCAGCCAGGGGGCCGGGACGAGCAGTACTTC.

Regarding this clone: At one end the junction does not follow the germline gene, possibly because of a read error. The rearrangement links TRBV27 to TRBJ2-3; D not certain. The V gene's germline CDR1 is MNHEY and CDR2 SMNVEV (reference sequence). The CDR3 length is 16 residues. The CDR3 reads CVSSSLASYGTDTQYF. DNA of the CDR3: TGTGTCAGCAGTTCCCTCGCCTCCTATGGCACAGATACGCAGTATTTT.

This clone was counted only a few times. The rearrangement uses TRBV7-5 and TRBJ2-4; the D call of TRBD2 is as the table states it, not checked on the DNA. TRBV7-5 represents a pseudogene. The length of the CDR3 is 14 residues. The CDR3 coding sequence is TGTGTCAGAAGGTGGGGGGAGGCCAAAAACATTCAGTACTTC. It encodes CVRRWGEAKNIQYF.

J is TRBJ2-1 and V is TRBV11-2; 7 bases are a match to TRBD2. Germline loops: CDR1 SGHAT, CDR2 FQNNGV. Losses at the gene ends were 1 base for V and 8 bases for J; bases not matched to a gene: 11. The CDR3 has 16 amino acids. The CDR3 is CASSLGVEAGWYEQFF. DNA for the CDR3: TGTGCCAGCAGCTTAGGTGTCGAAGCGGGATGGTATGAGCAGTTCTTC.

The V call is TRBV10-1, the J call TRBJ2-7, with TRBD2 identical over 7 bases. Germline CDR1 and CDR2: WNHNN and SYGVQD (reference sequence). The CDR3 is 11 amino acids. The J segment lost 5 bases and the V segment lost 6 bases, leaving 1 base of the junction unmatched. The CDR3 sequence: CASRGLDEQYF. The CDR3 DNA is TGCGCCAGCAGAGGACTAGACGAGCAGTACTTC.

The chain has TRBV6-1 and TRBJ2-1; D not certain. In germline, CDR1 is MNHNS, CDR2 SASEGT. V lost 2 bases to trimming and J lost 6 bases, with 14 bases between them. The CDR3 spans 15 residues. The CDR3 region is CASSEYRLPFNEQFF. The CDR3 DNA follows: TGTGCCAGCAGTGAATACCGACTCCCCTTCAATGAGCAGTTCTTC.

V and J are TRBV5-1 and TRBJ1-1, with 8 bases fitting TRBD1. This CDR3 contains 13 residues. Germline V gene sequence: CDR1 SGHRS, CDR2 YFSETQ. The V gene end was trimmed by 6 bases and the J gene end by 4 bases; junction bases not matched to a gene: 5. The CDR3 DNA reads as TGCGCCAGCAATGGCCAGGGGGCCACTGAAGCTTTCTTT. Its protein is CASNGQGATEAFF.